At least ten counts were recorded for the clone carrying this TCR beta chain. Its antigen is not known. This sample was included in a study of T cell repertoires in cytomegalovirus infection. As for the study in general: CMV infection plus the matching HLA type was flagged by public TCR beta signatures.

TCRdb independently ran MiXCR on the reads; one entry per CDR3 protein. The sample lists hundreds of thousands of distinct CDR3 sequences; about 17% were seen once. Study results and limitations: Ex vivo responses were dominated by HLA-C-restricted CMV-specific TCR beta clonotypes.

The CDR3 length is 15 residues. V gave up 5 bases and J gave up 0 bases, with 12 bases separating them. Germline V CDR1 and CDR2: SGHVS, FNYEAQ. Sequencing was performed on PBMCs. The chain combines TRBV7-6 with TRBJ2-3; D is undetermined. The clonotype was recovered from a human donor in good health (CMV status not recorded). Some clones in this sample may be carry-over from other donors' samples. CDR3 protein: CASSQRGRSTDTQYF. Written as DNA, the CDR3 is TGTGCCAGCAGCCAAAGAGGCAGAAGCACAGATACGCAGTATTTT. Filled out from reference TRBV7-6 and TRBJ2-3, the complete variable domain reads GAGVSQSPRYKVTKRGQDVALRCDPISGHVSLYWYRQALGQGPEFLTYFNYEAQQDKSGLPNDRFSAERPEGSISTLTIQRTEQRDSAMYRCASSQRGRSTDTQYFGPGTRLTVL.